This entry concerns a single T cell receptor (beta chain). Germline lookup yields CDR1 SGHRS and CDR2 YFSETQ. V shed 4 bases and J 6 bases; nucleotides not matched to a gene: 9. This CDR3 is 15 amino acids long. Here immunoSEQ multiplex PCR was the method, and the copy in TCRdb shows in-frame clones only, minus some. The sample carries hundreds of thousands of clones, 83% recorded once. This sample was included in a study of cytomegalovirus exposure and HLA in healthy donors. The TCR originated in a woman between 18 and 30 years old in good health and CMV-seronegative. This chain links TRBV5-1 with TRBJ2-2, with 7 bases aligning to TRBD2. Sequencing input: PBMCs. The CDR3 DNA follows: TGCGCCAGCAGCCGGGGGGAATCCGGCGCCGGGGAGCTGTTTTTT. This gives the protein CASSRGESGAGELFF.